A single T cell receptor beta chain is shown here with its context. Its cognate antigen has yet to be identified. Base-call qualities are not available, and no considerably larger clone is one nucleotide away. To sequence the TCRbeta CDR3 region, genomic DNA was isolated from the sorted cells. TCRbeta CDR3 regions were sequenced using the immunoSEQ Assay. Entries here come from immuneACCESS through TCRdb and include only in-frame sequences with V and J called. Some clones fail to appear in such tables; in the studies checked, an unresolved V gene covers under half of the shortfall, and the cause of the remainder is unknown. The sample table contains tens of thousands of clones; only one count was recorded for around 82% of them. Around 2.1% of the sample is in the top ten clones. This specimen belongs to a study of OX40 agonist ivuxolimab in advanced cancers. Broadly, across the study: Ivuxolimab was a fully human IgG2 agonistic monoclonal antibody targeting the costimulatory receptor OX40 (CD134). Peripheral TCRbeta sequencing aimed to test whether ivuxolimab altered TCR sequence diversity and caused clonal T-cell expansion. Patients were allowed to have had prior anti-PD-1, anti-PD-L1 or anti-CTLA-4 therapy, and approximately 40% of the dose-escalation patients had previously received checkpoint inhibitors. In the dose-escalation cohort, 65% to 85% of patients were male, and the mean age was 60 years with a range of roughly 23 to 90. The paper covers the monotherapy dose-escalation part of the phase I ivuxolimab trial, which included N of about 50 patients. Three dose-escalation patients achieved partial responses, one with hepatocellular carcinoma and two with cutaneous melanoma. Of the roughly 54 patients in dose escalation, around 19 had hepatocellular carcinoma, around 15 had melanoma, 9 had renal cell carcinoma and 9 had head and neck cancer. Intravenous ivuxolimab was administered to patients every 2 weeks at six dose levels: 0.01, 0.1, 0.3, 1.5, 3 and 10 mg/kg. Overall study outcomes, separate from this receptor: Low levels of normalized T-cell clonal expansion were also seen in some patients who did not respond. After ivuxolimab, CD8+ T cells had more expanded clones than CD4+ T cells on average. At doses from 0.1 to 3.0 mg/kg, clonal expansion was seen in both CD4+ and CD8+ blood T cells between baseline and week 6. Partial responders in the 0.1-3.0 mg/kg groups had among the lowest normalized peripheral clonal expansion, especially among CD8+ T cells. The antigen specificity of the clonally expanded peripheral T cells was not determined.

The germline V end is reduced by 9 bases and the J end by 2 bases; junction bases left unmatched: 7. Looking up the germline V gene yields CDR1 SGHRS and CDR2 YFSETQ. The CDR3 has 13 amino acids, counting the end cysteine and phenylalanine. Only CDR3 DNA remains: 39 bases, in frame from the first base. The trial excluded patients who had a history of autoimmune disease or were on systemic immunosuppression. Peripheral blood for TCR sequencing was drawn from every dose cohort at baseline, at cycle 4 day 1 and at cycle 7 day 1. Samples were obtained from an open-label, multicenter, first-in-human phase I dose-escalation trial of ivuxolimab. Adults with locally advanced or metastatic melanoma, renal cell carcinoma, hepatocellular carcinoma or head and neck squamous cell carcinoma were enrolled in the trial. CD4+ and CD8+ T cells were sorted separately from peripheral blood before TCR sequencing.

The rearranged segments are TRBV5-1 and TRBJ1-1; 7 bases in the junction line up with TRBD1. This specimen was CD4+ or CD8+ T cells sorted from blood, taken in a trial of the OX40 agonist ivuxolimab. This TCR derives from an adult with an advanced solid tumor such as melanoma, head and neck, liver or kidney cancer. The CDR3 has the sequence CATSWDSNTEAFF. The nucleotide sequence reads as follows: TGCGCCACCTCCTGGGACAGTAACACTGAAGCTTTCTTT.